A single sample gave rise to the 21 T cell receptor beta chains below, sequenced in a study of T cell repertoires in cytomegalovirus infection. TCRdb fed the reads into MiXCR, producing one record per CDR3 protein. The sample comprises under 800,000 distinct CDR3 sequences, roughly 26% of which are singletons, and 6.5% to 10% rests with the top ten. The sample comprised CD8+ T cells from PBMCs. These receptor sequences come from a human donor in good health (CMV status not recorded). Some clones in this sample may be carry-over from other donors' samples.

This clonotype was seen repeatedly, ten times or more. J is TRBJ2-4 and V is TRBV3-1; 8 bases map to TRBD1. The CDR3 consists of 17 residues. Germline V CDR1 and CDR2: LGHDT, YNNKEL (reference sequence). J lost 4 bases, V lost 0 bases, and 8 bases had no gene match. The CDR3 DNA follows: TGTGCCAGCAGCCAAGATGGGCAGGGGGCGCTGAAAAACATTCAGTACTTC. This codes for CASSQDGQGALKNIQYF. Full variable domain (rest looked up from reference TRBV3-1 and TRBJ2-4): DTAVSQTPKYLVTQMGNDKSIKCEQNLGHDTMYWYKQDSKKFLKIMFSYNNKELIINETVPNRFSPKSPDKAHLNLHINSLELGDSAVYFCASSQDGQGALKNIQYFGAGTRLSVL.

This clonotype appeared many times. This chain links TRBV7-2 with TRBJ2-1, with TRBD1 as a possible D gene (6 bases). The ends were cut back, 5 bases at V and 2 bases at J, with 13 bases in the middle. Germline V lookup: CDR1 SGHTA, CDR2 FQGNSA. CDR3 length: 15 residues. The CDR3 loop is CASSAGTTTYNEQFF. The DNA of the CDR3 is TGTGCCAGCAGCGCCGGGACAACTACCTACAATGAGCAGTTCTTC.

This clonotype has a count of ten or more. The chain joins TRBV28 to TRBJ1-1; 7 nucleotides agree with TRBD1. Germline values: CDR1 MDHEN, CDR2 SYDVKM. J gave up 0 bases and V 3 bases, and 7 bases lay outside the gene matches. This CDR3 spans 16 amino acids. The CDR3 here is CASSLSWTGMNTEAFF. The CDR3, as DNA: TGTGCCAGCAGTTTGTCCTGGACAGGCATGAACACTGAAGCTTTCTTT.

The chain joins TRBV6-6 to TRBJ2-3, with D unclear. The CDR3 length is 14 residues. V was clipped by 8 bases and J by 1 base, with 13 bases between them. From germline, CDR1 is MNHNY and CDR2 SVGAGI (reference sequence). CDR3 protein: CASEPTWGTDTQYF. The CDR3 coding sequence is TGTGCCAGCGAGCCAACTTGGGGCACAGATACGCAGTATTTT.

At least ten counts were recorded for this clonotype. This sequence joins TRBV7-8 and TRBJ2-1; 12 bases agree with TRBD2. The CDR3 totals 15 residues. Germline V gives CDR1 SGHVS, CDR2 FQNEAQ. After removal of 1 base from V and 5 bases from J, the junction contained 0 bases not matched to a gene. The CDR3 loop reads CASSLGTSGDNEQFF. In nucleotides, the CDR3 is TGTGCCAGCAGCTTAGGGACTAGCGGGGACAATGAGCAGTTCTTC. Combining the CDR3 with reference TRBV7-8 and TRBJ2-1 gives the whole variable domain GAGVSQSPRYKVAKRGQDVALRCDPISGHVSLFWYQQALGQGPEFLTYFQNEAQLDKSGLPSDRFFAERPEGSVSTLKIQRTQQEDSAVYLCASSLGTSGDNEQFFGPGTRLTVL.

This clonotype was seen repeatedly, ten times or more. The chain joins TRBV12-3 or TRBV12-4 to TRBJ2-5; 8 nucleotides agree with TRBD2. The V segment lost 7 bases and the J segment 5 bases; nucleotides outside the gene matches: 9. There are 14 residues in the CDR3. The CDR3: CASTPGGVGETQYF. As DNA, the CDR3 is TGTGCCAGCACCCCGGGAGGGGTGGGGGAGACCCAGTACTTC.

This clonotype was detected a few times. The chain uses TRBV6-2 or TRBV6-3 and TRBJ1-5; D gene ambiguous. This CDR3 comprises 16 residues. V lost 5 bases to trimming and J lost 1 base, with 15 bases between them. The germline V gene has CDR1 MNHEY and CDR2 SVGEGT. The CDR3 protein is CASSKPPVVSNQPQHF. In DNA, the CDR3 is TGTGCCAGCAGTAAGCCCCCGGTCGTGAGCAATCAGCCCCAGCATTTT.

The chain is built from TRBV6-6 and TRBJ2-7; D is perhaps TRBD2 (6 bases). This CDR3 has 15 residues. V lost 2 bases and J lost 2, with 13 bases in between. CDR1 and CDR2 from the germline V gene are MNHNY and SVGAGI (reference sequence). CDR3 sequence: CASSYARRGTYEQYV. The CDR3 nucleotides read TGTGCCAGCAGTTACGCTAGGAGGGGCACCTACGAGCAGTACGTC.

The chain is built from TRBV4-3 and TRBJ2-2, with D perhaps TRBD2 (7 bases). The V end lost 6 bases, the J end lost 5 bases, and 16 bases lay between the germline ends. The CDR3 consists of 15 residues. Germline V gene sequence: CDR1 LGHNA, CDR2 YSLEER. In nucleotides, the CDR3 is TGCGCCAGCAGTCCTATAGGGGGGGAGACCGGGGAGCTGTTTTTT. Its translation: CASSPIGGETGELFF.

The chain recombines TRBV6-8 with TRBJ2-3; the D gene could be TRBD1 or TRBD2 (5 bases each). CDR3 length: 17 residues. Germline CDR1 is MNHGY and CDR2 is SAAAGT. Deletions cut 5 bases from V and 0 bases from J, with 18 bases between. CDR3 sequence: CASSLRGPQSSTDTQYF. As DNA, the CDR3 is TGTGCCAGCAGTCTCCGGGGACCCCAGTCTAGCACAGATACGCAGTATTTT.

This clonotype was seen only a few times. The CDR3 region is CASSSLAGGLNYGYTF. CDR3 in DNA: TGTGCCAGCAGCTCCTTAGCTGGGGGGCTTAACTATGGCTACACCTTC. This sequence joins TRBV7-8 and TRBJ1-2; D perhaps matches TRBD1 (6 bases). The germline CDR1 and CDR2 sequences are SGHVS and FQNEAQ. The CDR3 is 16 amino acids. V gave up 4 bases and J gave up 1 base, with 16 bases separating them.

V gene TRBV29-1 combines with J gene TRBJ2-7; perhaps TRBD2 as D (6 bases). The germline CDR1 and CDR2 sequences are SQVTM and ANQGSEA. The CDR3 is 13 amino acids. V lost 4 bases and J lost 4, with 14 bases in between. The CDR3 reads CSVVGAGTYEQYV. CDR3 DNA sequence: TGCAGCGTTGTAGGGGCAGGGACTTACGAGCAGTACGTC.

This clonotype was counted between two and nine times. The chain carries TRBV29-1 and TRBJ2-5; D gene ambiguous. The germline CDR1 and CDR2 sequences are SQVTM and ANQGSEA. The V end was cut by 7 bases, the J end by 5 bases, with 8 bases between. The CDR3 sequence is 10 residues long. CDR3 DNA: TGCAGCGCTCTCAGGGAGACCCAGTACTTC. Amino acids: CSALRETQYF.

This clonotype was recorded at least ten times. The chain employs TRBV7-9 and TRBJ1-1; weak D call: TRBD1 (5 bases). CDR3 length: 15 residues. The germline CDR1 and CDR2 sequences are SEHNR and FQNEAQ (reference sequence). V was trimmed by 2 bases and J by 0 bases, leaving 10 bases between them. CDR3 DNA: TGTGCCAGCAGCTTATTAGGGGTGATGAACACTGAAGCTTTCTTT. It specifies CASSLLGVMNTEAFF.

This clonotype has at least ten counts. V gene TRBV7-2 combines with J gene TRBJ1-1, with TRBD1 matching over 9 bases. CDR1 is SGHTA and CDR2 is FQGNSA in the germline V gene. Losses at the gene ends were 1 base for V and 5 bases for J; bases not matched to a gene: 5. CDR3 length: 15 residues. In nucleotides, the CDR3 is TGTGCCAGCAGCTTAGGGACAGGGGCGGGGACTGAAGCTTTCTTT. Encoded protein: CASSLGTGAGTEAFF.

The chain is built from TRBV19 and TRBJ2-1; D uncertain. There are 12 residues in the CDR3. CDR1 and CDR2 from the germline V gene are LNHDA and SQIVND (reference sequence). Trimming stripped 3 bases from V and 6 bases from J, with 6 bases between. The CDR3: CASSIGRNEQFF. CDR3 nucleotide sequence: TGTGCCAGTAGTATTGGGCGCAATGAGCAGTTCTTC.

This clonotype was seen many times. The chain combines TRBV4-1 with TRBJ1-1; D not resolved. The germline V and J ends were trimmed by 1 base and 0 bases, with 12 bases remaining between them. This CDR3 comprises 16 residues. Germline V gives CDR1 MGHRA, CDR2 YSYEKL. The CDR3 spells CASSQGRRRLNTEAFF. The CDR3 bases are TGCGCCAGCAGCCAAGGTCGTCGCCGGTTGAACACTGAAGCTTTCTTT.

V and J are TRBV7-9 and TRBJ2-1, with TRBD2 matching 12 bases. Germline V gene data show CDR1 as SEHNR and CDR2 as FQNEAQ (reference sequence). Losses at the gene ends were 3 bases for V and 8 bases for J; bases not matched to a gene: 8. This CDR3 has 16 residues. The CDR3, as DNA: TGTGCCAGCAGCTTCGGGACTAGCGGGTCGGACTATGAGCAGTTCTTC. This translates into CASSFGTSGSDYEQFF.

V and J are TRBV12-3 or TRBV12-4 and TRBJ2-5, with D unresolved. The CDR3 runs to 13 residues. V lost 7 bases, J lost 7 bases, and 16 bases lay in between. CDR3 in DNA: TGTGCCAGCACCCAAGCGCCGGACGGGACCCAGTACTTC. Residues: CASTQAPDGTQYF.

This clonotype was seen at least ten times. The V call is TRBV19, the J call TRBJ2-7; TRBD1 aligns across 8 bases. Losses at the gene ends were 0 bases for V and 5 bases for J; bases not matched to a gene: 9. The CDR3 has 16 amino acids. From germline, CDR1 is LNHDA and CDR2 SQIVND (reference sequence). DNA of the CDR3: TGTGCCAGTAGTATAGAAGGCGCAGGGGGCTCGAACGAGCAGTACTTC. Its translation is CASSIEGAGGSNEQYF.

The chain employs TRBV20-1 and TRBJ2-2, with D perhaps given as TRBD1 or TRBD2 (5 bases each). CDR3 length equals 15 residues. V shed 2 bases and J shed 6 bases, with 16 bases lying between them. Per germline, CDR1 DFQATT and CDR2 SNEGSKA (reference sequence). The CDR3, as DNA: TGCAGTGCTAGACAGGGACCCCTCGACTCCGGGGAGCTGTTTTTT. Its protein product is CSARQGPLDSGELFF.